The sequence of this TCR beta chain was determined in a study of PD-1 blockade in mismatch repair-deficient tumors. As for the study in general: Patients had around 11 mismatch repair-deficient cancer types and were previously treated and progressing. Regarding the study as a whole: Tumor-resident clones, often absent from pretreatment blood, expanded after pembrolizumab and then contracted.

TCRdb's copy holds only in-frame clones and misses some; the assay was immunoSEQ multiplex PCR. The data hold 80,000 to 130,000 clones, with 65% to 85% observed a single time. Comments on this clone: Its specificity is unknown.

The CDR3 spans 14 residues. V was shortened by 0 bases and J by 2 bases, with 8 bases between the two germline ends. Germline CDR1 SGHAT, CDR2 FQNNGV. Mismatch repair deficiency was confirmed in all patients, by PCR or immunohistochemistry. The TCR-sequenced patients were three responders to pembrolizumab. This sequence was found in an adult with mismatch repair-deficient cancer. This chain uses TRBV11-2 with TRBJ2-7; possible D gene TRBD2, 5 bases. This specimen consisted of peripheral blood, obtained about 33 weeks after starting pembrolizumab. CDR3 sequence: CASSLEGVTYEQYF. The CDR3 bases are TGTGCCAGCAGCTTAGAGGGAGTAACCTACGAGCAGTACTTC.